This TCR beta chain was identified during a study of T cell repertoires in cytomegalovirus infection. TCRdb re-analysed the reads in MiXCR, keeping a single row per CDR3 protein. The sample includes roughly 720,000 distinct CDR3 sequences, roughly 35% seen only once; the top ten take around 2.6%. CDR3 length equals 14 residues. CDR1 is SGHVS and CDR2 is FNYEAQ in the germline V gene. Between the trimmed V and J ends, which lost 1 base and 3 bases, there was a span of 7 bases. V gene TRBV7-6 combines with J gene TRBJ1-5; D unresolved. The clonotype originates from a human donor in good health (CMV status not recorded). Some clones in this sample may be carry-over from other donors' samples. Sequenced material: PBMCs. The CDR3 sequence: CASSLGENNQPQHF. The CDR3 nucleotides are TGTGCCAGCAGCTTAGGGGAGAACAATCAGCCCCAGCATTTT.